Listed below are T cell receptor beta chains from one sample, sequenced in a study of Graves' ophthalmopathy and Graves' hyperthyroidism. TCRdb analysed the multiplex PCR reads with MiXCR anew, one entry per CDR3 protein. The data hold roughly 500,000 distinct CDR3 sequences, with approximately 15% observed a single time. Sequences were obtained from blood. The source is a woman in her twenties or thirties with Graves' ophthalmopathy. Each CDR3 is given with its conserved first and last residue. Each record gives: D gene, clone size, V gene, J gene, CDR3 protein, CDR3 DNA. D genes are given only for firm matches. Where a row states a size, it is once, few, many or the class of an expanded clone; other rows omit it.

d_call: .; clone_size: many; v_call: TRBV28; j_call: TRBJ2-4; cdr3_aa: CASSTSNIQYF; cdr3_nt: TGTGCCAGCAGTACCTCGAACATTCAGTACTTC
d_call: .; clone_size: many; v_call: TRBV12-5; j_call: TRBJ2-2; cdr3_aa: CASGLVKGDWDTGELFF; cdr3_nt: TGTGCTAGTGGTTTGGTAAAAGGGGACTGGGACACCGGGGAGCTGTTTTTT
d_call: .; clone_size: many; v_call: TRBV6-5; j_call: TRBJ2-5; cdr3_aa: CASSYSGSAAGKGTQYF; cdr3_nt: TGTGCCAGCAGTTACTCTGGTTCGGCAGCCGGAAAAGGGACCCAGTACTTC
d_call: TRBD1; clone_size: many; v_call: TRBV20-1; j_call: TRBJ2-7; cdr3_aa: CSAIGTESSYEQYF; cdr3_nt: TGCAGTGCTATAGGGACAGAGAGCTCCTACGAGCAGTACTTC
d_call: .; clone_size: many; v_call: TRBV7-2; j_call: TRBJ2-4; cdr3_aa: CASSSQGHIQYF; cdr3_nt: TGTGCCAGCAGCTCACAGGGTCACATTCAGTACTTC
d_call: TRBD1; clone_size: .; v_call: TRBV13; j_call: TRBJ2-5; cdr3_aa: CASSRTGATQYF; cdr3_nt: TGTGCCAGCAGCCGGACAGGGGCGACCCAGTACTTC
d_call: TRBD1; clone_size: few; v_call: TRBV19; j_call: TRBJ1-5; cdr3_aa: CASGDRGHLSNQPQHF; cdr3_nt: TGTGCCAGTGGGGACAGGGGCCATCTTAGCAATCAGCCCCAGCATTTT
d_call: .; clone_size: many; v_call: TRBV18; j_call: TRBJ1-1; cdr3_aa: CASSQRQSQLSNTEAFF; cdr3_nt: TGTGCCAGCTCACAACGACAGAGCCAGCTATCGAACACTGAAGCTTTCTTT
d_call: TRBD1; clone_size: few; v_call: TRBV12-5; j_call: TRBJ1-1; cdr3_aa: CASGRGGWAEAFF; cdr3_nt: TGTGCTAGTGGTCGAGGGGGCTGGGCTGAAGCTTTCTTT
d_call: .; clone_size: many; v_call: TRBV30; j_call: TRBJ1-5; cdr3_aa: CAWSDSINQPQHF; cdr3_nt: TGTGCCTGGAGCGACAGCATCAATCAGCCCCAGCATTTT
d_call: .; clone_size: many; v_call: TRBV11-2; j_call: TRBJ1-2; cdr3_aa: CASSQGRDLYGYTF; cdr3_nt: TGTGCCAGCAGCCAAGGACGGGACCTCTATGGCTACACCTTC
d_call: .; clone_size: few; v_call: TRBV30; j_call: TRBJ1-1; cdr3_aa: CAWRGSDMNTEAFF; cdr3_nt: TGTGCCTGGAGAGGCAGCGACATGAACACTGAAGCTTTCTTT
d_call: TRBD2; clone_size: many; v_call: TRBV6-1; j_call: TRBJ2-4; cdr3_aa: CASSGGTSGENIQYF; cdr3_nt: TGTGCCAGCAGTGGGGGAACTAGCGGGGAAAACATTCAGTACTTC
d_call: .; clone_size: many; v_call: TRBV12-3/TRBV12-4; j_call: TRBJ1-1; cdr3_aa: CASTAVPTEAFF; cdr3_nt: TGTGCCAGCACGGCTGTCCCGACTGAAGCTTTCTTT
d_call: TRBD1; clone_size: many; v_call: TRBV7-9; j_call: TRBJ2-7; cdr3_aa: CASTSGTGDSYEQYF; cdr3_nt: TGTGCCAGCACCTCCGGGACAGGGGACTCCTACGAGCAGTACTTC
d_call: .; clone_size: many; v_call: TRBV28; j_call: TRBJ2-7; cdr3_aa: CASSPNHPGPGMSYEQYF; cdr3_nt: TGTGCCAGCAGTCCGAATCATCCGGGACCCGGGATGTCCTACGAGCAGTACTTC
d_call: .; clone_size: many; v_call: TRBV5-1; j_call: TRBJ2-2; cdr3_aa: CASSLVGSTGELFF; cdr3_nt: TGCGCCAGCAGCTTGGTCGGGTCCACCGGGGAGCTGTTTTTT
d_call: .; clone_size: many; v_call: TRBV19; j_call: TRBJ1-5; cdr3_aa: CASRDGSDQPQHF; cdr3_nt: TGTGCCAGTAGGGACGGATCGGATCAGCCCCAGCATTTT
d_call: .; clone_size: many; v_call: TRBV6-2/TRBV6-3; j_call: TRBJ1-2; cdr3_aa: CATSHLFNGYTF; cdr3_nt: TGTGCCACCTCACATCTTTTCAATGGCTACACCTTC
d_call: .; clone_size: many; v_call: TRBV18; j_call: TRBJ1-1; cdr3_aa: CASSPVNRGGEAFF; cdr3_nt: TGTGCCAGCTCACCGGTAAATCGGGGCGGAGAAGCTTTCTTT
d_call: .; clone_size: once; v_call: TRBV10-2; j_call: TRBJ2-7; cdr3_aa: CASSESNLSEQYF; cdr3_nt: TGCGCCAGCAGTGAGTCAAATTTGAGCGAGCAGTACTTC
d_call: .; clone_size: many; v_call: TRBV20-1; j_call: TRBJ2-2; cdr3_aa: CSARRKAGELFF; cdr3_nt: TGCAGTGCTCGGAGGAAGGCCGGGGAGCTGTTTTTT
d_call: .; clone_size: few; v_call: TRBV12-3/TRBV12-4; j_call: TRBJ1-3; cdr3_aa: CASTIDTGGRSGNTIYF; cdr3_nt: TGTGCCAGCACCATCGACACGGGCGGACGCTCTGGAAACACCATATATTTT
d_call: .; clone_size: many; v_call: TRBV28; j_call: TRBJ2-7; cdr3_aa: CASSLYEPPYEQYF; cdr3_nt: TGTGCCAGCAGTTTATACGAGCCCCCCTACGAGCAGTACTTC
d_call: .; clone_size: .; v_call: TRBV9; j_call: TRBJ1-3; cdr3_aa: CASSVDSPGVGNTIYF; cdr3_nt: TGTGCCAGCAGCGTAGATTCGCCGGGGGTCGGGAACACCATATATTTT
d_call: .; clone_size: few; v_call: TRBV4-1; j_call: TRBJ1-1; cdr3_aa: CASSQGSRMNTEAFF; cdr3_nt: TGCGCCAGCAGCCAAGGTTCCAGAATGAACACTGAAGCTTTCTTT
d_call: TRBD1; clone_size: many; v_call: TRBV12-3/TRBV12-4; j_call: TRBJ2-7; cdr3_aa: CASSLRLGTAPISYEQYF; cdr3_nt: TGTGCCAGCAGTTTAAGATTAGGGACAGCACCCATCTCCTACGAGCAGTACTTC
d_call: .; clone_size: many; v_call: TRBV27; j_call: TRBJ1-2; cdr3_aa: CASSSSPSYGYTF; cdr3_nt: TGTGCCAGCAGTTCAAGTCCTAGCTATGGCTACACCTTC
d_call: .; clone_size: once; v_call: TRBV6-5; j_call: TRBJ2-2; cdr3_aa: CASSSGGELVF; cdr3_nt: TGTGCCAGCAGTTCCGGAGGGGAGCTGGTTTTT
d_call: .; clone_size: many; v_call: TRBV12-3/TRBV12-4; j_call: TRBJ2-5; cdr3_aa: CASTLGRIQETQYF; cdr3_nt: TGTGCCAGCACCCTAGGGCGGATCCAAGAGACCCAGTACTTC
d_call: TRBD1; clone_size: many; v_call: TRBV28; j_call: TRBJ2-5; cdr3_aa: CATHLAGGFTETQYF; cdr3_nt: TGTGCCACACACCTCGCAGGGGGCTTTACAGAGACCCAGTACTTC
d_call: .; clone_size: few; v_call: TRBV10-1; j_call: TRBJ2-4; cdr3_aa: CASSESSGAAKNIQYF; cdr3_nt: TGCGCCAGCAGTGAGAGTTCAGGAGCAGCCAAAAACATTCAGTACTTC
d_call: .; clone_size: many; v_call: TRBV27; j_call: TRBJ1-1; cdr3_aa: CASSPSAGNTEAFF; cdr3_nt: TGTGCCAGCAGCCCCTCGGCGGGGAACACTGAAGCTTTCTTT
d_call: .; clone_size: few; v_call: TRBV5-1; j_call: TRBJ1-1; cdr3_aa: CASSSTGYTEAFF; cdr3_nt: TGCGCCAGCAGCTCCACAGGGTACACTGAAGCTTTCTTT
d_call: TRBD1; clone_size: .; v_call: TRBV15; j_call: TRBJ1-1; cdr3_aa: CATSSSGQGTEAFF; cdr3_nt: TGTGCCACCAGCAGTTCGGGACAGGGCACTGAAGCTTTCTTT
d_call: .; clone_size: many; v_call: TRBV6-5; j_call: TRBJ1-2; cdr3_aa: CASGSFGVLYGYTF; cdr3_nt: TGTGCCAGCGGTTCCTTTGGAGTTCTCTATGGCTACACCTTC
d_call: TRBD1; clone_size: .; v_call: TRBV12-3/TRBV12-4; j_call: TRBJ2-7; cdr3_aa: CASSSPAGTGGAEQYF; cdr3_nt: TGTGCCAGCAGTTCACCCGCCGGGACAGGGGGCGCCGAGCAGTACTTC